This record covers a single TCR beta chain. The source of the sample is a study of blood T cell repertoires in COVID-19. Study-level information: T cells, B-cell-depleted T cells, or PBMCs provided the cDNA or gDNA that served as material.

The protocol was immunoSEQ multiplex PCR, while the TCRdb copy is restricted to in-frame clones and leaves out a portion. Here the sample spans roughly 140,000 clones, 81% being singletons. This CDR3 is 12 amino acids long. Germline assignment: CDR1 MNHEY and CDR2 SVGAGI. V was cut by 6 bases and J by 2 bases, with 8 bases left in between. This clonotype originated in a human donor in a cohort sampled during active COVID-19. The specimen was peripheral blood. This chain connects TRBV6-5 to TRBJ2-7; D not resolved. As DNA, the CDR3 is TGTGCCAGCAGAGGTGCGGCCTACGAGCAGTACTTC. It codes for CASRGAAYEQYF.